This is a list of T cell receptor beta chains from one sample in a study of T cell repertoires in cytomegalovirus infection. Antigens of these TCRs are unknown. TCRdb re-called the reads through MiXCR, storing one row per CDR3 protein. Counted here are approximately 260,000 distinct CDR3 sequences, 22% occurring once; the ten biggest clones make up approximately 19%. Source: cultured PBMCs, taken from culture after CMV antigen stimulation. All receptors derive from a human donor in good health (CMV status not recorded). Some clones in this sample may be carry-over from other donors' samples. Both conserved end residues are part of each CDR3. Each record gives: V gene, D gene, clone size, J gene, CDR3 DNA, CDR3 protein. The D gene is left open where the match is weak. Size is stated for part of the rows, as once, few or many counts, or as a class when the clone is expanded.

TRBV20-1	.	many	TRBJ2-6	TGCAGTGCTAGATCGGGGGGCGCTGGGGCCAACGTCCTGACTTTC	CSARSGGAGANVLTF
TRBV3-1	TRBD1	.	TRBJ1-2	TGTGCCAGCAGCCAATCTGCGAGGGGGCATCTCTATGGCTACACCTTC	CASSQSARGHLYGYTF
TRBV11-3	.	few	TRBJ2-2	TGTGCCAGCAGCGGCCAATTTGCGATAAACACCGGGGAGCTGTTTTTT	CASSGQFAINTGELFF
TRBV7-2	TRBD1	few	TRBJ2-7	TGTGCCAGCAGACCCCCAGGGGGCCCGGGCGAGCAGTACTTC	CASRPPGGPGEQYF
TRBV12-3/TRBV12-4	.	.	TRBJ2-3	TGTGCCAGCAGAAGACAGACGTTTTCGAAGGGAAAGTATTTT	CASRRQTFSKGKYF
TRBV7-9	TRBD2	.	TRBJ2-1	TGTGCCACTACCTCTTCTAGCGGGAGGACGGATGAGCAGTTCTTC	CATTSSSGRTDEQFF
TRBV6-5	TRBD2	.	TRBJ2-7	TGTGCCAGCAGCCAAAGTCCTGGGGGGGCCTACGAGCAGTACTTC	CASSQSPGGAYEQYF
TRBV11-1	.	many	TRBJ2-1	TGTGCCAGCAGCTTATACAGGCCCGGCGATGAGCAGTTCTTC	CASSLYRPGDEQFF
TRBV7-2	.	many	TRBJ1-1	TGTGCCAGCAGCTCTCGCGAACGAACTGAAGCTTTCTTT	CASSSRERTEAFF
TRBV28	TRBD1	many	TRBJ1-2	TGTGCCAGCGGAGTAGTGGACAGGGTAGATGGCTACACCTTC	CASGVVDRVDGYTF
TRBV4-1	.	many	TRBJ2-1	TGCGCCAGCAGCCAAGGGCAGAAACTACCCGAGGGTGAGCAGTTCTTC	CASSQGQKLPEGEQFF
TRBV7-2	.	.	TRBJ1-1	TGTGCCAGCAGCCCCCCGCCATTGAACACTGAAGCTTTCTTT	CASSPPPLNTEAFF
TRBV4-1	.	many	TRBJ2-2	TGCGCCAGCAGCCAAGATGCCGGCCTCGGGGAGCTGTTTTTT	CASSQDAGLGELFF
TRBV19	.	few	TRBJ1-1	TGTGCCAGTAGTAGGAAAGCCAACACTGAAGCTTTCTTT	CASSRKANTEAFF
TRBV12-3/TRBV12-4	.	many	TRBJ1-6	TGTGCCAGCAGCTATATAGAAAATTCACCCCTCCACTTT	CASSYIENSPLHF
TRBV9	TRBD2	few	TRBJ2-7	TGTGCCAGCAGCACACAAAGCGGGAGTTACCACGAGCAGTACTTC	CASSTQSGSYHEQYF
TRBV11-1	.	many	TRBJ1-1	TGTGCCAGCAGCCCTAGGACCAGGGGAAAAGACACTGAAGCTTTCTTT	CASSPRTRGKDTEAFF
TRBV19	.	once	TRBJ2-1	TGTGCCAGTAGTATCCAGGGGCCTTACAATGAGCAGTTCTTC	CASSIQGPYNEQFF